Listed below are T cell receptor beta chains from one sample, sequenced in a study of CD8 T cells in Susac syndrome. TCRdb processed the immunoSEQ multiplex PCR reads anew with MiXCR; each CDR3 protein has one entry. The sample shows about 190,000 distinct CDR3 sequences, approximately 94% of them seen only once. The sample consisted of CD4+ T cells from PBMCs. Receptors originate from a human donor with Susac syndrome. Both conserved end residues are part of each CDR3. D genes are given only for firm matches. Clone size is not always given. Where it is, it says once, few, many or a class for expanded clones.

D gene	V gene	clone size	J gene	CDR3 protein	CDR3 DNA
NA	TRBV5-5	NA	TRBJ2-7	CASSFTQGPSYEQYF	TGTGCCAGCAGCTTTACGCAGGGACCCTCCTACGAGCAGTACTTC
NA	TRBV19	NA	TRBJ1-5	CASSANNQPQHF	TGTGCCAGTAGTGCAAACAATCAGCCCCAGCATTTT
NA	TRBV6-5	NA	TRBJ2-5	CASSYSKLVETQYF	TGTGCCAGCAGTTACTCGAAACTAGTAGAGACCCAGTACTTC
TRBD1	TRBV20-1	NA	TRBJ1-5	CSASPLAGGNQPQHF	TGCAGTGCTTCACCGCTCGCAGGGGGGAATCAGCCCCAGCATTTT
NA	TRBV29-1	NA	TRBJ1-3	CSVEPGSSGNTIYF	TGCAGCGTTGAGCCGGGATCATCCGGAAACACCATATATTTT
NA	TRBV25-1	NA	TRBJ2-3	CASSEGIWSTDTQYF	TGTGCCAGCAGTGAAGGCATTTGGAGCACAGATACGCAGTATTTT
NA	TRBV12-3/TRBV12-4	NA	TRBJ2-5	CASSLSFAGEETQYF	TGTGCCAGCAGTTTATCTTTCGCAGGGGAGGAGACCCAGTACTTC
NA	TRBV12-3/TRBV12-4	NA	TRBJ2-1	CASSFQSVGNEQFF	TGTGCCAGCAGTTTCCAATCGGTGGGCAATGAGCAGTTCTTC
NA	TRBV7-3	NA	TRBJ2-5	CASSFGSGETQYF	TGTGCCAGCAGCTTCGGTAGCGGAGAGACCCAGTACTTC
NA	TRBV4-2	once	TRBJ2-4	CASSQAGSKNIQYF	TGTGCCAGCAGCCAAGCAGGGTCCAAAAACATTCAGTACTTC
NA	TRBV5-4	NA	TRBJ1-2	CASSLDTGNYGYTF	TGTGCCAGCAGCTTGGATACAGGCAACTATGGCTACACCTTC
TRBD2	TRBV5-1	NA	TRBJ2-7	CASRQTSGGYEQYF	TGCGCCAGCAGACAGACTAGCGGGGGCTACGAGCAGTACTTC
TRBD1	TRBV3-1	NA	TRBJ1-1	CASSPLAFSGGTEAFF	TGTGCCAGCAGCCCCCTAGCATTTTCAGGGGGCACTGAAGCTTTCTTT
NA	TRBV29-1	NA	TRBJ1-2	CSAGASYGYTF	TGCAGCGCCGGTGCCAGCTATGGCTACACCTTC
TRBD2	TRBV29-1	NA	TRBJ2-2	CSVAGGSGTGELFF	TGCAGCGTTGCGGGGGGTTCCGGGACCGGGGAGCTGTTTTTT
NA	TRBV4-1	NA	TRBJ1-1	CASSQGQSNTEAFF	TGCGCCAGCAGCCAAGGGCAGTCGAACACTGAAGCTTTCTTT
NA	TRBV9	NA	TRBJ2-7	CASSVGPTYEQYF	TGTGCCAGCAGCGTAGGACCAACCTACGAGCAGTACTTC
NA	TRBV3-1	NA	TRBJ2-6	CASSRSGSGANVLTF	TGTGCCAGCAGCCGGTCGGGGTCTGGGGCCAACGTCCTGACTTTC
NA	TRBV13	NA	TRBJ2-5	CASSRGGSQETQYF	TGTGCCAGCAGCCGGGGTGGTTCACAAGAGACCCAGTACTTC
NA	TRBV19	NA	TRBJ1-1	CASSKGQYEAFF	TGTGCCAGTAGTAAGGGCCAGTATGAAGCTTTCTTT
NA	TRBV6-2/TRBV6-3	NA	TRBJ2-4	CASNRDGKNIQYF	TGTGCCAGCAACCGTGACGGCAAAAACATTCAGTACTTC
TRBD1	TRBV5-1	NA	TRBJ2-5	CASSLMPGQGISETQYF	TGCGCCAGCAGCTTGATGCCGGGACAGGGGATATCAGAGACCCAGTACTTC
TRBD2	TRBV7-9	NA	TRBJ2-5	CASSFSGGAQETQYF	TGTGCCAGCAGCTTTTCCGGGGGGGCCCAAGAGACCCAGTACTTC
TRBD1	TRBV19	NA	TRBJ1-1	CASSMGQGNTEAFF	TGTGCCAGTAGTATGGGACAGGGGAACACTGAAGCTTTCTTT
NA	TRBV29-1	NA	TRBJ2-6	CSVVGDSGANVLTF	TGCAGCGTGGTTGGGGACTCTGGGGCCAACGTCCTGACTTTC
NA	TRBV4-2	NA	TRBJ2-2	CASSQGSEGKRTNTGELFF	TGTGCCAGCAGCCAAGGAAGCGAGGGGAAACGAACCAACACCGGGGAGCTGTTTTTT
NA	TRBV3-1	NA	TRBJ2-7	CASSQDRDHLGIYEQYF	TGTGCCAGCAGCCAAGATCGGGATCATCTGGGGATCTACGAGCAGTACTTC
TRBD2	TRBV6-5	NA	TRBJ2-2	CASSYFTSGGVGELFF	TGTGCCAGCAGTTACTTTACTAGCGGGGGGGTTGGGGAGCTGTTTTTT
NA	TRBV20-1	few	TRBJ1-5	CSAGRNNQPQHF	TGCAGTGCTGGACGGAACAATCAGCCCCAGCATTTT
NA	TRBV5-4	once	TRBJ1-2	CASSLERGFRRVADGYTF	TGTGCCAGCAGCTTGGAACGCGGGTTTAGGAGGGTGGCGGATGGCTACACCTTC
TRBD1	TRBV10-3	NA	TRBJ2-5	CAISEPQGAGETQYF	TGTGCCATCAGTGAGCCACAGGGGGCAGGGGAGACCCAGTACTTC
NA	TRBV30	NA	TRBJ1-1	CAWKHSMNTEAFF	TGTGCCTGGAAGCACAGCATGAACACTGAAGCTTTCTTT
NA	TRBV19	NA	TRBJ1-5	CASSIIGGRPQHF	TGTGCCAGTAGTATAATCGGGGGGAGGCCCCAGCATTTT
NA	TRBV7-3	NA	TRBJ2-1	CASSQTTNEQFF	TGTGCCAGCAGCCAGACTACAAATGAGCAGTTCTTC
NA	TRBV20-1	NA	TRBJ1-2	CSARDRPGTNYGYTF	TGCAGTGCTAGGGATAGGCCAGGAACTAACTATGGCTACACCTTC
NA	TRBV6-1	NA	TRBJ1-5	CASSDNGWYSNQPQHF	TGTGCCAGCAGTGACAACGGTTGGTATAGCAATCAGCCCCAGCATTTT
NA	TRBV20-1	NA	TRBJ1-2	CSASGLNNYGYTF	TGCAGTGCTAGTGGGCTGAATAACTATGGCTACACCTTC
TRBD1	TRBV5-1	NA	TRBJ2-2	CASSLAGTGLTGELFF	TGCGCCAGCAGCTTGGCCGGGACAGGCCTCACCGGGGAGCTGTTTTTT
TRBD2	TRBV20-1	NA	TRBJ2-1	CSARTPSGGYNEQFF	TGCAGTGCTAGGACCCCGAGCGGGGGATACAATGAGCAGTTCTTC
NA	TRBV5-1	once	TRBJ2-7	CASSLAGHEQYF	TGCGCCAGCAGCTTGGCAGGCCACGAGCAGTACTTC
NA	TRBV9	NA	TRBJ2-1	CASSVDGGVYNEQFF	TGTGCCAGCAGCGTAGACGGGGGAGTATACAATGAGCAGTTCTTC
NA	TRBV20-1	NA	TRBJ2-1	CSAEAAGLNEQFF	TGCAGTGCTGAGGCAGCAGGATTGAATGAGCAGTTCTTC
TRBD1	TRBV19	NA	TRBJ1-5	CATAGQLNQPQHF	TGTGCCACCGCGGGACAGCTAAATCAGCCCCAGCATTTT
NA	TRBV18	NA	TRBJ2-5	CASSPTAETQYF	TGTGCCAGCTCACCAACCGCGGAGACCCAGTACTTC
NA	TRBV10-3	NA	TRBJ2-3	CAISEVADTQYF	TGTGCCATCAGTGAAGTAGCAGATACGCAGTATTTT
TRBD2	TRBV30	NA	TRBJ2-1	CAWTRGGPSNEQFF	TGTGCCTGGACGCGGGGGGGCCCGAGCAATGAGCAGTTCTTC
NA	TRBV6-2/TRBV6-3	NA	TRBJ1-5	CASSTTSGVGPQHF	TGTGCCAGCAGTACAACGTCAGGGGTTGGGCCCCAGCATTTT
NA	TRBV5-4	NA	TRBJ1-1	CASSLGQGPDTEAFF	TGTGCCAGCAGCTTGGGGCAGGGCCCGGACACTGAAGCTTTCTTT
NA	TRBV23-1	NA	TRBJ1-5	CASTPTGSGRCNQPQHF	TGCGCCAGCACTCCAACCGGGTCAGGGAGGTGCAATCAGCCCCAGCATTTT
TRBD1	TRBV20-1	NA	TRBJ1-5	CSARPPGQGLNQPQHF	TGCAGTGCTAGACCTCCGGGACAGGGGTTGAATCAGCCCCAGCATTTT
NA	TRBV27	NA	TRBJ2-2	CASSPGPIFTGELFF	TGTGCCAGCAGCCCGGGACCGATCTTCACCGGGGAGCTGTTTTTT
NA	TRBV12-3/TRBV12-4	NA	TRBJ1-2	CASSNLVGYTF	TGTGCCAGCAGTAACCTGGTTGGCTACACCTTC
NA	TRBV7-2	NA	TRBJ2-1	CASSSQAVGYGNEQFF	TGTGCCAGCAGTTCACAAGCGGTGGGGTATGGCAATGAGCAGTTCTTC
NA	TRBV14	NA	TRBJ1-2	CASSQDLGGVGYGYTF	TGTGCCAGCAGCCAAGATCTCGGAGGGGTCGGCTATGGCTACACCTTC
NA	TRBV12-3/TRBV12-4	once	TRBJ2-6	CASSLALTDGLGANVLTF	TGTGCCAGCAGTTTAGCGCTAACTGACGGTCTTGGGGCCAACGTCCTGACTTTC
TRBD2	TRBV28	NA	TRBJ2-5	CASSPTSGGYQETQYF	TGTGCCAGCAGTCCCACTAGCGGGGGCTACCAAGAGACCCAGTACTTC
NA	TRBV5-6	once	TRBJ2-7	CASSIYDDHEQYF	TGTGCCAGCAGCATCTATGACGACCACGAGCAGTACTTC
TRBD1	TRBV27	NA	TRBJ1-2	CASRGQINYGYTF	TGTGCCAGCAGGGGACAGATTAACTATGGCTACACCTTC